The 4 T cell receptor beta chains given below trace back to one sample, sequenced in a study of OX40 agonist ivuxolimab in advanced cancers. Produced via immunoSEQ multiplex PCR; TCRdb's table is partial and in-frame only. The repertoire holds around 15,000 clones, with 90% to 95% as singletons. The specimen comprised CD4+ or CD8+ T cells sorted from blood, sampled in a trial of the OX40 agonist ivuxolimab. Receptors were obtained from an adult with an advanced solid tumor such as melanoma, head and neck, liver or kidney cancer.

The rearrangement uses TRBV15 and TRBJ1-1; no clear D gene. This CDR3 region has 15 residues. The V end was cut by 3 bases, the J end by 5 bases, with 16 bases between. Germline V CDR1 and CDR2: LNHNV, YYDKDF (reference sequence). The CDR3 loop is CATSRDVFARTEAFF. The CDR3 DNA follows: TGTGCCACCAGCAGGGACGTTTTTGCAAGGACTGAAGCTTTCTTT.

CDR3 bases: TGTGCCTGGATCCGGGGGCAAGGTGGCTACACCTTC. Protein sequence: CAWIRGQGGYTF. This sequence joins TRBV30 and TRBJ1-2, with D perhaps TRBD1 (6 bases). The CDR3 has 12 residues. The germline gives CDR1 GTSNPN, CDR2 SVGIG (reference sequence). V was pared by 4 bases and J by 7 bases, with 13 bases between.

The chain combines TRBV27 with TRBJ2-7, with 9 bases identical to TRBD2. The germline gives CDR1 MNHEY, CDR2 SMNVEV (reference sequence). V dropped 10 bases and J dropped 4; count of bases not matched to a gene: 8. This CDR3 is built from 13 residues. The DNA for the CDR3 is TGTGCCACCTTTGGTAGCGGGAGATACGAGCAGTACTTC. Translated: CATFGSGRYEQYF.

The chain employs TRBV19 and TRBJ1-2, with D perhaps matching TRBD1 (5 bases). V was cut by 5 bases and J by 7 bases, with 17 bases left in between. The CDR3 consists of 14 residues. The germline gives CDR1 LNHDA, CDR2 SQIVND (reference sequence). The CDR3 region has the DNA TGTGCCAGTAGTCACGGGGGGGGAATAATTGGCTACACCTTC. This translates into CASSHGGGIIGYTF.